The rows below give T cell receptor beta chains drawn from one sample of a study of blood T cell repertoires in COVID-19. Profiling relied on immunoSEQ multiplex PCR, and the TCRdb table lists in-frame clones only, not all of them. The sample shows about 360,000 clones, more than 75% of them seen only once. The sequenced material came from peripheral blood. The source of these receptors is a human donor in a cohort sampled during active COVID-19. Each CDR3 is given with its conserved first and last residue. A D gene is named only where the DNA matches it firmly. Part of the rows lack a size; the others show once, few, many or a class for expanded clones.

v_call: TRBV3-1/TRBV3-2; clone_size: NA; j_call: TRBJ1-5; d_call: TRBD1; cdr3_aa: CASSQATGDQPQHF; cdr3_nt: TGTGCCAGCAGCCAAGCGACAGGGGATCAGCCCCAGCATTTT
v_call: TRBV24-1; clone_size: few; j_call: TRBJ2-3; d_call: NA; cdr3_aa: CATSDPRGITDTQYF; cdr3_nt: TGTGCCACCAGTGATCCCCGCGGTATCACAGATACGCAGTATTTT
v_call: TRBV27; clone_size: NA; j_call: TRBJ2-2; d_call: TRBD1; cdr3_aa: CASSPYLTGINTGELFF; cdr3_nt: TGTGCCAGCAGTCCCTACTTGACAGGGATAAACACCGGGGAGCTGTTTTTT
v_call: TRBV3-1/TRBV3-2; clone_size: NA; j_call: TRBJ1-4; d_call: TRBD1; cdr3_aa: CASSWTGGFEKLFF; cdr3_nt: TGTGCCAGCAGCTGGACAGGGGGCTTTGAAAAACTGTTTTTT
v_call: TRBV11-1; clone_size: NA; j_call: TRBJ1-6; d_call: NA; cdr3_aa: CASSPFPNSPLHF; cdr3_nt: TGTGCCAGCAGCCCCTTCCCGAATTCACCCCTCCACTTT
v_call: TRBV6-1; clone_size: once; j_call: TRBJ1-1; d_call: NA; cdr3_aa: CASSEGPVNTEAFF; cdr3_nt: TGTGCCAGCAGCGAAGGGCCAGTCAACACTGAAGCTTTCTTT
v_call: TRBV7-2; clone_size: NA; j_call: TRBJ1-4; d_call: NA; cdr3_aa: CASSTTGTNEKLFF; cdr3_nt: TGTGCCAGCAGCACCACAGGGACCAATGAAAAACTGTTTTTT
v_call: TRBV6-5; clone_size: NA; j_call: TRBJ2-1; d_call: NA; cdr3_aa: CASTPGPWNEQFF; cdr3_nt: TGTGCCAGCACACCAGGTCCGTGGAATGAGCAGTTCTTC
v_call: TRBV24-1; clone_size: NA; j_call: TRBJ1-2; d_call: NA; cdr3_aa: CATSRGNGGYTF; cdr3_nt: TGTGCCACCAGTCGGGGGAATGGCGGCTACACCTTC
v_call: TRBV7-9; clone_size: NA; j_call: TRBJ2-7; d_call: TRBD2; cdr3_aa: CASSLSGGRYEQYF; cdr3_nt: TGTGCCAGCAGCCTCAGCGGGGGACGCTACGAGCAGTACTTC
v_call: TRBV3-1/TRBV3-2; clone_size: NA; j_call: TRBJ1-2; d_call: NA; cdr3_aa: CASSQEGAANYGYTF; cdr3_nt: TGTGCCAGCAGCCAAGAAGGGGCAGCTAACTATGGCTACACCTTC
v_call: TRBV18; clone_size: NA; j_call: TRBJ2-7; d_call: TRBD1; cdr3_aa: CASSPSRDSEQYF; cdr3_nt: TGTGCCAGCTCACCGTCCCGGGACAGCGAGCAGTACTTC
v_call: TRBV5-1; clone_size: NA; j_call: TRBJ1-2; d_call: TRBD1; cdr3_aa: CASSLGQGRAGYTF; cdr3_nt: TGCGCCAGCAGCTTGGGACAGGGGAGGGCTGGCTACACCTTC
v_call: TRBV27; clone_size: few; j_call: TRBJ2-1; d_call: TRBD2; cdr3_aa: CASSLVAGEGNEQFF; cdr3_nt: TGTGCCAGCAGTTTAGTGGCGGGAGAGGGCAATGAGCAGTTCTTC
v_call: TRBV5-6; clone_size: NA; j_call: TRBJ1-6; d_call: NA; cdr3_aa: CASSAGYSPLHF; cdr3_nt: TGTGCCAGCAGCGCGGGTTATTCACCCCTCCACTTT
v_call: TRBV21-1; clone_size: NA; j_call: TRBJ1-3; d_call: NA; cdr3_aa: CASRSLGQGTIVSGNTIYF; cdr3_nt: TGTGCCAGCAGGTCGCTGGGACAGGGGACTATCGTCTCTGGAAACACCATATATTTT
v_call: TRBV30; clone_size: once; j_call: TRBJ2-7; d_call: TRBD2; cdr3_aa: CAWSPRGRGEQYF; cdr3_nt: TGTGCCTGGAGTCCCCGTGGGAGGGGCGAGCAGTACTTC
v_call: TRBV10-3; clone_size: NA; j_call: TRBJ2-7; d_call: TRBD2; cdr3_aa: CATGASGRATYEQYF; cdr3_nt: TGTGCCACCGGGGCTAGCGGGAGGGCCACCTACGAGCAGTACTTC
v_call: TRBV27; clone_size: NA; j_call: TRBJ1-1; d_call: NA; cdr3_aa: CASSDTNTEAFF; cdr3_nt: TGTGCCAGCAGCGATACTAACACTGAAGCTTTCTTT
v_call: TRBV7-2; clone_size: NA; j_call: TRBJ2-2; d_call: TRBD2; cdr3_aa: CASSLDGLVFGGELFF; cdr3_nt: TGTGCCAGCAGCTTAGATGGACTAGTTTTTGGCGGGGAGCTGTTTTTT
v_call: TRBV28; clone_size: NA; j_call: TRBJ1-2; d_call: TRBD1; cdr3_aa: CATPIGQGVYGYTF; cdr3_nt: TGTGCCACCCCCATTGGACAGGGGGTTTATGGCTACACCTTC
v_call: TRBV5-1; clone_size: NA; j_call: TRBJ2-2; d_call: NA; cdr3_aa: CASSLIGQANTGELFF; cdr3_nt: TGCGCCAGCAGCTTGATAGGACAAGCGAACACCGGGGAGCTGTTTTTT
v_call: TRBV4-2; clone_size: NA; j_call: TRBJ2-1; d_call: TRBD2; cdr3_aa: CASSPTSGRPNEQFF; cdr3_nt: TGTGCCAGCAGCCCAACTAGCGGGAGACCTAATGAGCAGTTCTTC
v_call: TRBV11-1; clone_size: NA; j_call: TRBJ1-3; d_call: NA; cdr3_aa: CASSLGPSGNTIYF; cdr3_nt: TGTGCCAGCAGCTTAGGGCCCTCTGGAAACACCATATATTTT
v_call: TRBV7-3; clone_size: NA; j_call: TRBJ2-3; d_call: NA; cdr3_aa: CASSLRAMGDTQYF; cdr3_nt: TGTGCCAGCAGCTTAAGGGCGATGGGAGATACGCAGTATTTT
v_call: TRBV19; clone_size: NA; j_call: TRBJ2-3; d_call: TRBD1; cdr3_aa: CASSLGGRGTGTDTQYF; cdr3_nt: TGTGCCAGTAGTTTAGGGGGCAGGGGAACTGGCACAGATACGCAGTATTTT
v_call: TRBV7-8; clone_size: NA; j_call: TRBJ1-1; d_call: TRBD1; cdr3_aa: CASSLQPGQGWTEAFF; cdr3_nt: TGTGCCAGCAGCCTCCAGCCGGGACAGGGTTGGACTGAAGCTTTCTTT
v_call: TRBV25-1; clone_size: NA; j_call: TRBJ1-5; d_call: NA; cdr3_aa: CASSESARDNQPQHF; cdr3_nt: TGTGCCAGCAGTGAATCTGCCAGGGATAATCAGCCCCAGCATTTT
v_call: TRBV2; clone_size: NA; j_call: TRBJ1-1; d_call: NA; cdr3_aa: CASGRGGRTWDTEAFF; cdr3_nt: TGTGCCAGCGGGCGGGGGGGACGGACGTGGGACACTGAAGCTTTCTTT
v_call: TRBV19; clone_size: NA; j_call: TRBJ2-7; d_call: TRBD1; cdr3_aa: CASGTGGVEQYF; cdr3_nt: TGTGCCAGCGGAACAGGGGGCGTTGAGCAGTACTTC
v_call: TRBV18; clone_size: NA; j_call: TRBJ2-1; d_call: TRBD1; cdr3_aa: CASSPRQGATNEQFF; cdr3_nt: TGTGCCAGCTCACCTAGACAGGGGGCAACGAATGAGCAGTTCTTC
v_call: TRBV4-2; clone_size: NA; j_call: TRBJ2-2; d_call: TRBD2; cdr3_aa: CASSQREPNTGELFF; cdr3_nt: TGTGCCAGCAGCCAGCGGGAGCCAAACACCGGGGAGCTGTTTTTT
v_call: TRBV10-3; clone_size: few; j_call: TRBJ2-1; d_call: TRBD2; cdr3_aa: CAITPSGSVNEQFF; cdr3_nt: TGTGCCATCACCCCCAGCGGGAGCGTCAATGAGCAGTTCTTC
v_call: TRBV4-1; clone_size: NA; j_call: TRBJ1-3; d_call: NA; cdr3_aa: CASSQGTGLAGNTIYF; cdr3_nt: TGCGCCAGCAGCCAAGGAACGGGACTCGCAGGAAACACCATATATTTT
v_call: TRBV6-1; clone_size: NA; j_call: TRBJ1-1; d_call: TRBD1; cdr3_aa: CASSERQGHPEAFF; cdr3_nt: TGTGCCAGCAGTGAACGACAGGGCCACCCTGAAGCTTTCTTT
v_call: TRBV27; clone_size: NA; j_call: TRBJ2-5; d_call: TRBD2; cdr3_aa: CASSLFPVLAGAEETQYF; cdr3_nt: TGTGCCAGCAGTTTATTCCCAGTCCTAGCGGGAGCCGAGGAGACCCAGTACTTC
v_call: TRBV14; clone_size: NA; j_call: TRBJ2-2; d_call: NA; cdr3_aa: CASSQDSVNTGELFF; cdr3_nt: TGTGCCAGCAGCCAAGACTCAGTTAACACCGGGGAGCTGTTTTTT
v_call: TRBV30; clone_size: NA; j_call: TRBJ1-1; d_call: NA; cdr3_aa: CAWSVEGGPTEAFF; cdr3_nt: TGTGCCTGGAGTGTGGAAGGGGGACCCACTGAAGCTTTCTTT
v_call: TRBV7-9; clone_size: NA; j_call: TRBJ2-7; d_call: TRBD2; cdr3_aa: CASSSSGYEQYF; cdr3_nt: TGTGCCAGCAGCTCTAGCGGCTACGAGCAGTACTTC
v_call: TRBV6-5; clone_size: once; j_call: TRBJ1-2; d_call: NA; cdr3_aa: CASNERYREGGYTF; cdr3_nt: TGTGCCAGCAACGAGAGGTACAGGGAAGGTGGCTACACCTTC
v_call: TRBV28; clone_size: NA; j_call: TRBJ1-2; d_call: NA; cdr3_aa: CASTTGYGYTF; cdr3_nt: TGTGCCAGCACTACAGGTTATGGCTACACCTTC
v_call: TRBV7-6; clone_size: NA; j_call: TRBJ2-5; d_call: NA; cdr3_aa: CASSLGGFRQETQYF; cdr3_nt: TGTGCCAGCAGCTTAGGAGGGTTCCGTCAAGAGACCCAGTACTTC
v_call: TRBV6-5; clone_size: NA; j_call: TRBJ2-1; d_call: NA; cdr3_aa: CASQDSSYNEQFF; cdr3_nt: TGTGCCAGTCAGGACAGCTCCTACAATGAGCAGTTCTTC
v_call: TRBV18; clone_size: NA; j_call: TRBJ1-1; d_call: NA; cdr3_aa: CASSPVAGRMNTEAFF; cdr3_nt: TGTGCCAGCTCACCAGTGGCAGGGCGGATGAACACTGAAGCTTTCTTT
v_call: TRBV6-5; clone_size: NA; j_call: TRBJ2-1; d_call: TRBD2; cdr3_aa: CASRIPGLHNEQFF; cdr3_nt: TGTGCCAGCAGGATACCGGGACTACACAATGAGCAGTTCTTC
v_call: TRBV29-1; clone_size: NA; j_call: TRBJ2-1; d_call: NA; cdr3_aa: CSVEDTSGPNNEQFF; cdr3_nt: TGCAGCGTTGAAGACACCAGCGGGCCGAACAATGAGCAGTTCTTC
v_call: TRBV19; clone_size: NA; j_call: TRBJ1-5; d_call: TRBD1; cdr3_aa: CASSMMGQGFEASQHF; cdr3_nt: TGTGCCAGTAGTATGATGGGACAGGGTTTCGAGGCGTCCCAGCATTTT
v_call: TRBV29-1; clone_size: NA; j_call: TRBJ2-7; d_call: NA; cdr3_aa: CSVGGGASGYEQYF; cdr3_nt: TGCAGCGTTGGAGGGGGGGCTAGCGGCTACGAGCAGTACTTC
v_call: TRBV7-9; clone_size: NA; j_call: TRBJ1-2; d_call: NA; cdr3_aa: CASSLSLTTNGYTF; cdr3_nt: TGTGCCAGCAGCTTATCCCTGACAACGAATGGCTACACCTTC
v_call: TRBV5-1; clone_size: NA; j_call: TRBJ2-1; d_call: NA; cdr3_aa: CASSSGTRGNEQFF; cdr3_nt: TGCGCCAGCAGCTCGGGGACCCGGGGGAATGAGCAGTTCTTC
v_call: TRBV7-3; clone_size: NA; j_call: TRBJ2-1; d_call: TRBD1; cdr3_aa: CASSHRQGDEQFF; cdr3_nt: TGTGCCAGCAGCCACCGACAGGGGGATGAGCAGTTCTTC